This T cell receptor (beta chain) was obtained from a study of cytomegalovirus exposure and HLA in healthy donors. The sample holds a few counts of this clone. Antigen unknown. This CDR3 spans 19 amino acids. V gave up 2 bases and J gave up 4 bases; unmatched junction bases: 15. The germline gives CDR1 SGHTA, CDR2 FQGNSA. General study results and limits: When analyzed later, the rates of TCR association showed variation by HLA locus, with DRB1 the most and HLA-C the fewest. In vitro testing confirmed a few CMV-associated chains as specific for CMV antigens.

PCR primers comprised 60 Vbeta and 13 Jbeta primers. The assay was immunoSEQ multiplex PCR, and TCRdb's table has in-frame clones only and misses some. The top ten clones hold less than 15% of a sample with over 150,000 clones, 81% of them seen once. The J gene is TRBJ2-1, the V gene TRBV7-2; 9 positions match TRBD2. The sample taken for sequencing was PBMCs. The receptor comes from a woman between 45 and 60 years old in good health and CMV-seronegative. In DNA, the CDR3 is TGTGCCAGCAGCTTAAGGGTTGTATCAGCGGGGGGATCGTACAATGAGCAGTTCTTC. It codes for CASSLRVVSAGGSYNEQFF.